Described below is a single T cell receptor (beta chain) sequence and its context. The antigen is unknown. This entry belongs to a study of T cell responses to AZD1222 COVID-19 vaccine. The repertoire was sequenced with immunoSEQ multiplex PCR; TCRdb's copy has only in-frame clones and lacks some. Of fewer than 200,000 clones detected, 70% to 90% appear once; the ten largest clones hold roughly 6%. Overall study results and limits: Spike-specific TCR breadth and depth went up after people got two AZD1222 doses.

Per germline, CDR1 MNHEY and CDR2 SMNVEV (reference sequence). The CDR3 length is 13 residues. Trimming took 5 bases from V and 0 from J, leaving 7 bases between them. The source of this sequence is an adult in good health. The rearrangement links TRBV27 to TRBJ1-1; D ambiguous. Sequencing was performed on peripheral blood, taken on day 0 of AZD1222 vaccination. The CDR3 DNA is TGTGCCAGCAGTCCCAAATTGAACACTGAAGCTTTCTTT. It translates to CASSPKLNTEAFF.